A selection of T cell receptor beta chains follows, all from one sample in a study of PD-L1 blockade in urothelial cancer. Using immunoSEQ multiplex PCR, the repertoire was profiled, and TCRdb retains in-frame clones only, with some absent. The table includes under 80,000 clones, roughly 81% detected once. The specimen was PBMCs, collected around atezolizumab (anti-PD-L1) treatment. Receptors originate from a man in his 70s with urothelial cancer. Each CDR3 is given without its conserved first and last residue.

V: TRBV5-6
CDR3: ASSRGGQGMDEQF

V: TRBV9
CDR3: ASSVGPDRGETQY

V: TRBV7-7
CDR3: ASSPGGPSGANVLT

V: TRBV7-9
CDR3: ASSQDLKQY

V: TRBV18
CDR3: ASSRSGGVGNQPQH

V: TRBV19
CDR3: ASTISGANVLT

V: TRBV6-1
CDR3: ASSEGQGQETQY

V: TRBV5-4
CDR3: ASSLLQSNTDTQY

V: TRBV5-6
CDR3: ASSSLAGVGEQF

V: TRBV25-1
CDR3: ASTGGSTPFEEQY

V: TRBV19
CDR3: ASSIARDTQY

V: TRBV7-9
CDR3: ASSLGGGKEQF

V: TRBV18
CDR3: ASSTTGTGTEAF

V: TRBV5-1
CDR3: ASSLRQGAGTEAF

V: TRBV7-6
CDR3: ASSLGTGDYGYT

V: TRBV9
CDR3: ASSPGTSGAKNIQY

V: TRBV5-6
CDR3: ASSLGTASNQPQH

V: TRBV11-1
CDR3: ASSLALTVEQF

V: TRBV18
CDR3: ASSPLGRARTEAF

V: TRBV2
CDR3: ASSELGDNEQF

V: TRBV5-4
CDR3: ASKGQGRNTGELF

V: TRBV19
CDR3: ASSIGGPGVGSGANVLT

V: TRBV11-3
CDR3: ASSLGGTYHEQF

V: TRBV7-8
CDR3: ASSFGLAGFGELF

V: TRBV7-8
CDR3: ASSPTDREAYNEQF

V: TRBV19
CDR3: ASSTSGGAVYEQY

V: TRBV5-5
CDR3: ASSQDSHSYEQY

V: TRBV9
CDR3: ASSVERTISDNEQF